A selection of T cell receptor beta chains follows, all from one sample in a study of T-cell reconstitution after alpha-beta-depleted transplantation in children. A single record per CDR3 protein comes from TCRdb applying MiXCR to the PCR reads. The table has 300,000 or so distinct CDR3 sequences, around 25% seen once. The sample was PBMCs, mostly from graft donor cells, taken 180 days after TCRalphabeta/CD19-depleted stem cell transplant. These receptors originate from a male patient under 18 who had a stem cell transplant for acute lymphoblastic leukemia, so the T cells may come from the graft donor. CDR3s include the opening cysteine and the closing phenylalanine or tryptophan. The D gene is left open where the match is weak. The size field is filled for only some rows; it gives once, few, many or a size class.

CDR3 protein | CDR3 DNA | V gene | CDR3 length | J gene | clone size | D gene
CATSRHKSQVYNEQFF | TGTGCCACCAGCAGGCATAAGTCGCAGGTCTACAATGAGCAGTTCTTC | TRBV15 | 16 | TRBJ2-1 | NA | NA
CASSVAMNTEAFF | TGTGCCAGCAGCGTAGCGATGAACACTGAAGCTTTCTTT | TRBV9 | 13 | TRBJ1-1 | few | NA
CASSLTVLAHSTDTQYF | TGTGCCAGCAGTTTAACCGTACTAGCGCACAGCACAGATACGCAGTATTTT | TRBV12-3/TRBV12-4 | 17 | TRBJ2-3 | NA | TRBD2
CASSLLMTLKSTDTQYF | TGTGCCAGCAGCTTACTTATGACATTAAAAAGCACAGATACGCAGTATTTT | TRBV11-2 | 17 | TRBJ2-3 | few | NA
CASSQSPQGSGRTDTQYF | TGTGCCAGCAGCCAAAGCCCTCAAGGTAGCGGGAGAACAGATACGCAGTATTTT | TRBV4-2 | 18 | TRBJ2-3 | few | TRBD2
CASSSPGLVNFGETQYF | TGTGCCAGCAGCTCGCCGGGACTAGTTAATTTCGGGGAGACCCAGTACTTC | TRBV7-9 | 17 | TRBJ2-5 | few | TRBD2
CASSRIPQQGARTEAFF | TGCGCCAGCAGTCGCATCCCACAACAGGGGGCGAGGACTGAAGCTTTCTTT | TRBV5-1 | 17 | TRBJ1-1 | NA | TRBD1
CASSTSGSGETQYF | TGTGCCAGCAGTACTAGCGGGAGTGGAGAGACCCAGTACTTC | TRBV7-6 | 14 | TRBJ2-5 | NA | TRBD2
CSARRGLLYQF | TGCAGTGCTAGACGGGGACTCCTGTACCAGTTC | TRBV20-1 | 11 | TRBJ2-5 | few | NA
CSARDTVVGRLHSPLHF | TGCAGTGCTAGAGATACTGTAGTGGGCAGGTTGCACTCACCCCTCCACTTT | TRBV20-1 | 17 | TRBJ1-6 | few | NA
CASSSPVWAVSSYEQYF | TGTGCCAGCAGCTCCCCTGTATGGGCAGTTAGCTCCTACGAGCAGTACTTC | TRBV7-9 | 17 | TRBJ2-7 | few | NA
CASSLPRQGVSGANVLTF | TGCGCCAGCAGCTTGCCGAGACAGGGTGTGTCTGGGGCCAACGTCCTGACTTTC | TRBV5-1 | 18 | TRBJ2-6 | few | TRBD1
CASSLPQGTSTDTQYF | TGCGCCAGCAGCTTGCCCCAGGGGACTAGCACAGATACGCAGTATTTT | TRBV5-1 | 16 | TRBJ2-3 | NA | NA